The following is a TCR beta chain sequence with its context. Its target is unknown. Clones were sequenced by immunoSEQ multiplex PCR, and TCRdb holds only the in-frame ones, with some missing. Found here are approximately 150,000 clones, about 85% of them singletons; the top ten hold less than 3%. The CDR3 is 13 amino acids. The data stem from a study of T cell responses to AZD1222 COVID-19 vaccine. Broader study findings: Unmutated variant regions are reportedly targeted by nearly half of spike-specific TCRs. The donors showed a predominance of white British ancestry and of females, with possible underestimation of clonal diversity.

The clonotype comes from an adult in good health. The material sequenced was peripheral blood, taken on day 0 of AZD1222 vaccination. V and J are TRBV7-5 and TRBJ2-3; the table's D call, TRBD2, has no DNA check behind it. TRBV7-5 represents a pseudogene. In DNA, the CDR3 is TGTGTCACGCGGGGCAGGGGCACAGATACGCAGTATTTT. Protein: CVTRGRGTDTQYF.